This TCR beta chain was sequenced for a study of T-cell reconstitution after alpha-beta-depleted transplantation in children. Molecular barcoding with unique molecular identifiers was used for the TCRbeta library. TCRdb re-analysed the PCR reads in MiXCR, keeping a single row per CDR3 protein. This table has approximately 400,000 distinct CDR3 sequences, approximately 10% appearing once. Germline V CDR1 and CDR2: SGHKS, YYEKEE (reference sequence). The CDR3 covers 14 residues. Trimming left V 2 bases short and J 8 bases short, with 14 bases between. The J gene is TRBJ1-5, the V gene TRBV5-5; D gene unclear. The input for sequencing was PBMCs from the stem cell graft donor, taken from the stem cell graft. The TCR originated in a human donor who donated a stem cell graft to a child with acute myeloid leukemia. As DNA, the CDR3 is TGTGCCAGCAGCTTCGGGCCCGCCTCCGAGCCCCAGCATTTT. Residues: CASSFGPASEPQHF.